This record looks at one TCR beta chain sequence and its context. The antigen remains unidentified. V was pared by 0 bases and J by 1 base, with 7 bases between. The CDR3 has 14 amino acids. The germline V gene encodes CDR1 SGHRS and CDR2 YFSETQ. This sample is part of a study of OX40 agonist ivuxolimab in advanced cancers. Generated by immunoSEQ multiplex PCR, the TCRdb table keeps only in-frame clones and is missing some. The data contain about 94,000 clones, roughly 95% of them singletons. Study-level points and caveats: By week 6 at 0.1 to 3.0 mg/kg, blood CD4+ and CD8+ T cells had expanded clonally.

Here the sequenced sample was CD4+ or CD8+ T cells sorted from blood, taken in a trial of the OX40 agonist ivuxolimab. J is TRBJ2-5 and V is TRBV5-1; possibly TRBD2 for D (6 bases). The origin of this receptor is an adult with an advanced solid tumor such as melanoma, head and neck, liver or kidney cancer. The CDR3: CASSLAGGQETQYF. In nucleotides, the CDR3 is TGCGCCAGCAGCTTGGCCGGGGGCCAAGAGACCCAGTACTTC.